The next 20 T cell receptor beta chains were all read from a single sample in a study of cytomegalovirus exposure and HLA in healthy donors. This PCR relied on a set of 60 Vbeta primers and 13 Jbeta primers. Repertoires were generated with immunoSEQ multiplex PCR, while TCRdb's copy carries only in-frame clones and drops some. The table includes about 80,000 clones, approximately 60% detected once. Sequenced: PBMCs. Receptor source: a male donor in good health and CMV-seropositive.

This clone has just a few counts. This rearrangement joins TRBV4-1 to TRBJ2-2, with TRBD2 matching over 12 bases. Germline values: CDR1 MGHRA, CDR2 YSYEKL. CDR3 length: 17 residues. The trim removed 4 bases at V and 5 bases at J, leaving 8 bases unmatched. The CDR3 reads CASSPTSGGTFTGELFF. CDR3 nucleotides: TGCGCCAGCAGCCCCACTAGCGGGGGGACTTTTACCGGGGAGCTGTTTTTT.

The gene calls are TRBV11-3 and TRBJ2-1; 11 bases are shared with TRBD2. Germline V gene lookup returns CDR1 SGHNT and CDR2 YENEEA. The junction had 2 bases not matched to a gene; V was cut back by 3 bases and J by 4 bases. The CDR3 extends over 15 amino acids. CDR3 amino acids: CASSFRTSGYNEQFF. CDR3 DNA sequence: TGTGCCAGCAGCTTCCGGACTAGCGGGTACAATGAGCAGTTCTTC.

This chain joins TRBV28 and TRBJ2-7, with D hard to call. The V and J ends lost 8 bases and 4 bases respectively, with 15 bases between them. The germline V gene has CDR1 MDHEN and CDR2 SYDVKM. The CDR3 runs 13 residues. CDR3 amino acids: CASGPPPLYEQYF. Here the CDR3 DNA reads TGTGCCAGCGGCCCACCGCCTCTGTACGAGCAGTACTTC.

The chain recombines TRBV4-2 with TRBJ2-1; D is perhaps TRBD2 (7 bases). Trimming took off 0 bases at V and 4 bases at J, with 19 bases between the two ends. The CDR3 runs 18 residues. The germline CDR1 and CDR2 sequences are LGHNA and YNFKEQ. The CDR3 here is CASSQDRPLGGLYNEQFF. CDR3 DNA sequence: TGTGCCAGCAGCCAAGATAGGCCTCTGGGGGGGCTTTACAATGAGCAGTTCTTC.

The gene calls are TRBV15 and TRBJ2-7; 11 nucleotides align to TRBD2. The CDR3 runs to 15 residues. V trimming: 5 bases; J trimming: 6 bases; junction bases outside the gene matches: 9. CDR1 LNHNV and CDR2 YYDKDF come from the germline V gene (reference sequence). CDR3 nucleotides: TGTGCCACCAGCCCCCGTAGCGGGGGGGCCGGCGAGCAGTACTTC. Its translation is CATSPRSGGAGEQYF.

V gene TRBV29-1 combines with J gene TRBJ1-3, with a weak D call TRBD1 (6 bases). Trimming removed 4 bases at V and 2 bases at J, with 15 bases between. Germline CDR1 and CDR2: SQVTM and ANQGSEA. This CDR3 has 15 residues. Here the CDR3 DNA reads TGCAGCGTTGTTAAGGACAGAAGTACTGGAAACACCATATATTTT. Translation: CSVVKDRSTGNTIYF.

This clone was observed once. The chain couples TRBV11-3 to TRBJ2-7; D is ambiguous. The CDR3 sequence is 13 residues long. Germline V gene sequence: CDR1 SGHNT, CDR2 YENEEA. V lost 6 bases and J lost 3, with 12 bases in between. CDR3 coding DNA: TGTGCCAGCAGGTCTACTACCCACTACGAGCAGTACTTC. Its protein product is CASRSTTHYEQYF.

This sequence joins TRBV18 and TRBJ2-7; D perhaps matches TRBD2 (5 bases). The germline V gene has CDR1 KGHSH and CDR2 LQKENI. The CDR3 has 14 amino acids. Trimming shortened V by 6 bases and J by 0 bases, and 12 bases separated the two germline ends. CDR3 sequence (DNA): TGTGCCAGCTCCCCTACCGGGATCTCCTACGAGCAGTACTTC. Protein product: CASSPTGISYEQYF. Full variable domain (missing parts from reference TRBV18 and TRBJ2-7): NAGVMQNPRHLVRRRGQEARLRCSPMKGHSHVYWYRQLPEEGLKFMVYLQKENIIDESGMPKERFSAEFPKEGPSILRIQQVVRGDSAAYFCASSPTGISYEQYFGPGTRLTVT.

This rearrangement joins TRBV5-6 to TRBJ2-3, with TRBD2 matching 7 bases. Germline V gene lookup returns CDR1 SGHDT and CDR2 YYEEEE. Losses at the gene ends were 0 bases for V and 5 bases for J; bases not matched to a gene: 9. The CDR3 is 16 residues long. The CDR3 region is CASSLELTSYVDTQYF. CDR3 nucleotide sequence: TGTGCCAGCAGCTTGGAATTGACTAGCTATGTAGATACGCAGTATTTT.

The CDR3 protein is CASSYGTGLMNTEAFF. DNA for the CDR3: TGTGCCAGCAGTTACGGGACAGGACTCATGAACACTGAAGCTTTCTTT. V and J are TRBV6-6 and TRBJ1-1; 8 bases align to TRBD1. V lost 2 bases, J lost 0 bases, and 5 bases stayed unmatched. CDR1 is MNHNY, CDR2 SVGAGI, per germline (reference sequence). The CDR3 is 16 amino acids.

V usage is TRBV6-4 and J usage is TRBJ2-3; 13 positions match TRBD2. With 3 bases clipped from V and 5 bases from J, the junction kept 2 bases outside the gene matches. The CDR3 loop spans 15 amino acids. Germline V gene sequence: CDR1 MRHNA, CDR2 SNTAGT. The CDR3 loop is CASSEGTSGVDTQYF. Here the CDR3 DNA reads TGTGCCAGCAGTGAAGGGACTAGCGGGGTAGATACGCAGTATTTT.

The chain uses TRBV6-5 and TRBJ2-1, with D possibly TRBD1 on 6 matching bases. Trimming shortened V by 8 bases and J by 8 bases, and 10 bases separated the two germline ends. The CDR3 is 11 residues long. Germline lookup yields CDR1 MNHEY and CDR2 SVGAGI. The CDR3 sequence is CASGWGHEQFF. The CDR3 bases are TGTGCCAGCGGATGGGGGCATGAGCAGTTCTTC.

The CDR3 protein is CASSVGGQSNEKLFF. Here the CDR3 DNA reads TGTGCCAGCAGCGTAGGAGGACAGAGTAATGAAAAACTGTTTTTT. The chain carries TRBV9 and TRBJ1-4; the D gene is possibly TRBD1 (6 bases). CDR1 is SGDLS, CDR2 YYNGEE, per germline. V dropped 0 bases and J dropped 4 bases, with 10 bases sitting between them. CDR3 length equals 15 residues.

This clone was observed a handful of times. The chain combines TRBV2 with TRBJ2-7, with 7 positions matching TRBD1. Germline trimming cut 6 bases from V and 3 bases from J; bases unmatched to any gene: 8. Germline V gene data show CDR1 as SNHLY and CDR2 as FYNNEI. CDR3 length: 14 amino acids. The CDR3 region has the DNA TGTGCCAGCAGAGGGGCCGACAGGGTCTACGAGCAGTACTTC. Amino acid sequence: CASRGADRVYEQYF.

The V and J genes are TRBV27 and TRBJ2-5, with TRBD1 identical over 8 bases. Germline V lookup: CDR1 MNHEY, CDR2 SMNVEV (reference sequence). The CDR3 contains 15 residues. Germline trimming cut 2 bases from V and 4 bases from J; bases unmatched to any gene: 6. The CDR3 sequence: CASSLQGARPETQYF. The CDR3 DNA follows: TGTGCCAGCAGTTTACAGGGGGCGCGTCCAGAGACCCAGTACTTC.

CDR3 region: CASSQDGDYDNEQFF. DNA of the CDR3: TGTGCCAGCAGCCAAGATGGCGACTACGACAATGAGCAGTTCTTC. The gene calls are TRBV4-2 and TRBJ2-1; a possible D gene is TRBD2 (5 bases). This CDR3 spans 15 amino acids. Germline loops: CDR1 LGHNA, CDR2 YNFKEQ. Trimming shortened V by 0 bases and J by 5 bases, and 11 bases separated the two germline ends.

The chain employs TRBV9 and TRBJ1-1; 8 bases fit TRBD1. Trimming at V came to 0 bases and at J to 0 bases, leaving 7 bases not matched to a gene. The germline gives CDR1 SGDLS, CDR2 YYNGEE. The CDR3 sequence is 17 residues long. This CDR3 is CASSVDTGGGMNTEAFF. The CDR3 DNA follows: TGTGCCAGCAGCGTAGACACAGGGGGAGGGATGAACACTGAAGCTTTCTTT.

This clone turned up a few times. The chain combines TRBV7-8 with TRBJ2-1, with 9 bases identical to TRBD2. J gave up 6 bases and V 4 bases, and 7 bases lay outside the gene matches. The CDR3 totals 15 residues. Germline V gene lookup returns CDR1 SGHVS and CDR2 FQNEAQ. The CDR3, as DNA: TGTGCCAGCAGCTCCTCGGCGGGAGGGCGCAATGAGCAGTTCTTC. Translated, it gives CASSSSAGGRNEQFF. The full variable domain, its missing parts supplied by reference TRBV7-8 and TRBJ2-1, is GAGVSQSPRYKVAKRGQDVALRCDPISGHVSLFWYQQALGQGPEFLTYFQNEAQLDKSGLPSDRFFAERPEGSVSTLKIQRTQQEDSAVYLCASSSSAGGRNEQFFGPGTRLTVL.

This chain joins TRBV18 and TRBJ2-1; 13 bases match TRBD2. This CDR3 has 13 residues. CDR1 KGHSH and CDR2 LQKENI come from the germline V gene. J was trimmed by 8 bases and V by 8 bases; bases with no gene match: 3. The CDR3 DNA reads TGTGCCAGCCGGACTAGCGGGGGTCATGAGCAGTTCTTC. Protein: CASRTSGGHEQFF.

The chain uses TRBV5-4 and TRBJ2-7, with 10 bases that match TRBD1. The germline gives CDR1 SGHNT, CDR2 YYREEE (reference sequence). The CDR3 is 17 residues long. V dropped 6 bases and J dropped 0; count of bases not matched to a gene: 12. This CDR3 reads CASKPGQGTSGSYEQYF. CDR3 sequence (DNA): TGTGCCAGCAAACCGGGACAGGGGACCTCCGGCTCCTACGAGCAGTACTTC.